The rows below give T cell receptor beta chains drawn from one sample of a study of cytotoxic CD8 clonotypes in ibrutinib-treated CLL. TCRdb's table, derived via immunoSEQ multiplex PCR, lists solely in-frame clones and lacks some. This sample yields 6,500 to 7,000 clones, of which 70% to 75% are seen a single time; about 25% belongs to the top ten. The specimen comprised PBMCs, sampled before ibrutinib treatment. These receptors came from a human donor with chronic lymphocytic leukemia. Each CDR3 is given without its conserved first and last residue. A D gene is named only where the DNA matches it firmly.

SVLPGPNQPQH	NA	TRBV29-1	TRBJ1-5
ASSLGPSGNTIY	NA	TRBV7-9	TRBJ1-3
ASSLGQGTKQY	TRBD1	TRBV27	TRBJ2-5
ASSLWLDLEQY	NA	TRBV7-6	TRBJ2-7
ASCPGPRNSPLH	NA	TRBV28	TRBJ1-6
ASRQNNEQF	NA	TRBV5-1	TRBJ2-1
ASSPAYEQY	NA	TRBV7-9	TRBJ2-7
ASSLGSSNEKLF	NA	TRBV5-1	TRBJ1-4
ASSLVGEGAAF	TRBD1	TRBV5-1	TRBJ1-1
ASSPPGTVSEQY	TRBD1	TRBV7-6	NA